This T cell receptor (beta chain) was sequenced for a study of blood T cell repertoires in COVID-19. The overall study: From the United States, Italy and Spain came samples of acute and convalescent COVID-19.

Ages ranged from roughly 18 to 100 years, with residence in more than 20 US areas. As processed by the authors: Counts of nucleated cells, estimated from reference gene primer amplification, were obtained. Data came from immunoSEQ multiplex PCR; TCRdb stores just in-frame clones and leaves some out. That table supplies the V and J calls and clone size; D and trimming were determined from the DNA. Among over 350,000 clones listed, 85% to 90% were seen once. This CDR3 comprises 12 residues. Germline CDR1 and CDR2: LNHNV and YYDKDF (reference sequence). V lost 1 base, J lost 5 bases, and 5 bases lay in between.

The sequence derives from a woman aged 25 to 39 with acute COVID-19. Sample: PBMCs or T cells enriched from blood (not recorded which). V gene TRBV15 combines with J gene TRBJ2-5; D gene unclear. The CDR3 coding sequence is TGTGCCACCAGCAGAGCCGGGGAGACCCAGTACTTC. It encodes CATSRAGETQYF.